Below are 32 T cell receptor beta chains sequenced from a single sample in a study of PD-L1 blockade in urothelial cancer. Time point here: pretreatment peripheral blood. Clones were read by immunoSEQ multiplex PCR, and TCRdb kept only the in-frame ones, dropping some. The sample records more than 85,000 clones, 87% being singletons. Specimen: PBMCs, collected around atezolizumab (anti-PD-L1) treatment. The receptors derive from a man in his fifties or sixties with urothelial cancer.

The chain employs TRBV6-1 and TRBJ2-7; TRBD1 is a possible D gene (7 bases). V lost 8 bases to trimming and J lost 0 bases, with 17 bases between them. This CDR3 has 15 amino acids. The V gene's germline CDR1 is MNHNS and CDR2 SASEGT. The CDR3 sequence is CASQGGTGSSYEQYF. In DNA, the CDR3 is TGTGCCAGCCAGGGGGGTACCGGGAGCTCCTACGAGCAGTACTTC.

CDR3 nucleotides: TGTGCCAGCAGCTTTGGACAGGGGAGCGAGCAGTACTTC. Translation gives CASSFGQGSEQYF. This chain joins TRBV7-9 and TRBJ2-7, with 9 bases fitting TRBD1. In germline, CDR1 is SEHNR, CDR2 FQNEAQ (reference sequence). V gave up 3 bases and J gave up 6 bases; unmatched junction bases: 3. The CDR3 is 13 amino acids.

The CDR3 nucleotides read TGTGCCAGCAGCTCAACAGGGTTCACCTACAATGAGCAGTTCTTC. This sequence encodes CASSSTGFTYNEQFF. The V and J genes are TRBV7-6 and TRBJ2-1; maybe TRBD1 (6 bases). The CDR3 extends over 15 amino acids. Trimming took 4 bases from V and 2 from J, leaving 12 bases between them. The germline CDR1 and CDR2 sequences are SGHVS and FNYEAQ. Together with reference TRBV7-6 and TRBJ2-1, the CDR3 gives the full variable domain: GAGVSQSPRYKVTKRGQDVALRCDPISGHVSLYWYRQALGQGPEFLTYFNYEAQQDKSGLPNDRFSAERPEGSISTLTIQRTEQRDSAMYRCASSSTGFTYNEQFFGPGTRLTVL.

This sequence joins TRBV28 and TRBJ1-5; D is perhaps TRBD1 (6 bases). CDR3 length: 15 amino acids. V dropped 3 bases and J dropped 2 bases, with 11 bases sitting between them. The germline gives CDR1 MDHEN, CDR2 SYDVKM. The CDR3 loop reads CASSLRGPGNQPQHF. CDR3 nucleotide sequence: TGTGCCAGCAGTTTGCGGGGGCCTGGCAATCAGCCCCAGCATTTT.

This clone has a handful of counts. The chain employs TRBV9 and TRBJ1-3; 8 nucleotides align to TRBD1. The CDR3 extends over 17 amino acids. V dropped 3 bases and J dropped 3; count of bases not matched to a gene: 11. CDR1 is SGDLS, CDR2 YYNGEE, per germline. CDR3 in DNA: TGTGCCAGCAGCGCACCAGGGACAGGAGGTGTTGGAAACACCATATATTTT. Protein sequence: CASSAPGTGGVGNTIYF.

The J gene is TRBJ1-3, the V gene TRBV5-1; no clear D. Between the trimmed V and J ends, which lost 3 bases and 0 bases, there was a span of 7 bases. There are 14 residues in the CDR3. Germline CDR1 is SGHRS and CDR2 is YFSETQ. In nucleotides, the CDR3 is TGCGCCAGCAGCTACGGGTCCTCTGGAAACACCATATATTTT. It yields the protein CASSYGSSGNTIYF.

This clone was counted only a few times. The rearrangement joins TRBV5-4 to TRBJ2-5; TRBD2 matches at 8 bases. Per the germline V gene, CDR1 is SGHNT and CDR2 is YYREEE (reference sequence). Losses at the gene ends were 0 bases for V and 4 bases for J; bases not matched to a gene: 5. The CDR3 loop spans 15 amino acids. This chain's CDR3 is CASSLDSRGGETQYF. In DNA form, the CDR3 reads TGTGCCAGCAGCTTGGACAGCCGGGGGGGAGAGACCCAGTACTTC.

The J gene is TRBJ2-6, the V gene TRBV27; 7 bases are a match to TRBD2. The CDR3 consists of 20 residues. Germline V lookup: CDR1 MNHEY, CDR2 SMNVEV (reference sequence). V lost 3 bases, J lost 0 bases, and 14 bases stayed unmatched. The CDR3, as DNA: TGTGCCAGCAGTTTTCGCTTGGGGGAGGGGCGAAGCTCTGGGGCCAACGTCCTGACTTTC. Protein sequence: CASSFRLGEGRSSGANVLTF.

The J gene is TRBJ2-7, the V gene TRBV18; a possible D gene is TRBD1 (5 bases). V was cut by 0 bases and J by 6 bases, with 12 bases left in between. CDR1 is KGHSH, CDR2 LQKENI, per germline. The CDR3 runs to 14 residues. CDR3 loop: CASSPPSRVGEQYF. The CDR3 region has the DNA TGTGCCAGCTCACCACCGAGCAGGGTGGGCGAGCAGTACTTC.

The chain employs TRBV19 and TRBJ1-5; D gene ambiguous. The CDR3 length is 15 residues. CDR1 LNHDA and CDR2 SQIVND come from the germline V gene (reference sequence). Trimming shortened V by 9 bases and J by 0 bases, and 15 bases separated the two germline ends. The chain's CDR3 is CASSPVANSNQPQHF. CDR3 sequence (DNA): TGTGCCAGCTCCCCGGTCGCTAATAGCAATCAGCCCCAGCATTTT.

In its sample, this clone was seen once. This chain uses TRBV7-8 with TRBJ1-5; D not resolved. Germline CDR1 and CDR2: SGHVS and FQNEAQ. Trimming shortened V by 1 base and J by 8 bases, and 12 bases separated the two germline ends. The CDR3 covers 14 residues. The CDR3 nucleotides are TGTGCCAGCAGCTTAGGAACAGTTCAGGAGCCCCAGCATTTT. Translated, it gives CASSLGTVQEPQHF.

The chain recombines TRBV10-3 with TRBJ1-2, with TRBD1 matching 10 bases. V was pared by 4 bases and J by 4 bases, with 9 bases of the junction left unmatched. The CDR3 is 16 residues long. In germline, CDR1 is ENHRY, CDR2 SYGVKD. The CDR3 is CAISGGGQGSIYGYTF. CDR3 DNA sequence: TGTGCCATCAGTGGTGGGGGACAGGGGAGTATCTATGGCTACACCTTC.

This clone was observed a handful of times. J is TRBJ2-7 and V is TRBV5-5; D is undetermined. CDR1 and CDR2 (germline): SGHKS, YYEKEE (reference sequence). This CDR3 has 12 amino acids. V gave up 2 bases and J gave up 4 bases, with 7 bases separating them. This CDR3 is CASSFGEYEQYF. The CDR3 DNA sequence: TGTGCCAGCAGCTTTGGAGAGTACGAGCAGTACTTC.

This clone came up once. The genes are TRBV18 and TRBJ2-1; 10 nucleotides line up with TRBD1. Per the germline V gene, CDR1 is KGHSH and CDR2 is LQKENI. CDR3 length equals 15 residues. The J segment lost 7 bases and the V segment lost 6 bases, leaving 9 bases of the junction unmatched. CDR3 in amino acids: CASSPDRGPSNEQFF. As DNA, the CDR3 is TGTGCCAGCTCCCCAGACAGGGGGCCCTCGAATGAGCAGTTCTTC.

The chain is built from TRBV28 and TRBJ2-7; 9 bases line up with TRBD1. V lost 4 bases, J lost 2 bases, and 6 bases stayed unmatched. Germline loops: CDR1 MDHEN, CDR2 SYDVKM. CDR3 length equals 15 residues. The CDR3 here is CASSSTGGLTYEQYF. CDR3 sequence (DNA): TGTGCCAGCAGTTCGACAGGGGGTCTCACCTACGAGCAGTACTTC.

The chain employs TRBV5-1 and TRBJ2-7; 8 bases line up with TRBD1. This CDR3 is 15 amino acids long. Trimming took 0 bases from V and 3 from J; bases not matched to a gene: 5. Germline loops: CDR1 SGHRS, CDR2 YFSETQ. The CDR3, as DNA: TGCGCCAGCAGCTTGGGTGGGACAGGTAGCTACGAGCAGTACTTC. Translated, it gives CASSLGGTGSYEQYF.

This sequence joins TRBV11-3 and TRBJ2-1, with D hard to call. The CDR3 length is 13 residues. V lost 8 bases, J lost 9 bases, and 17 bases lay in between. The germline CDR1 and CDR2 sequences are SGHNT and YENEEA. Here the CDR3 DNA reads TGTGCCAGCGCTCCCCCCGGGTGGGTTGAGCAGTTCTTC. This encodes CASAPPGWVEQFF. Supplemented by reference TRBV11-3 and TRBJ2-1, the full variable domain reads EAGVVQSPRYKIIEKKQPVAFWCNPISGHNTLYWYLQNLGQGPELLIRYENEEAVDDSQLPKDRFSAERLKGVDSTLKIQPAELGDSAVYLCASAPPGWVEQFFGPGTRLTVL.

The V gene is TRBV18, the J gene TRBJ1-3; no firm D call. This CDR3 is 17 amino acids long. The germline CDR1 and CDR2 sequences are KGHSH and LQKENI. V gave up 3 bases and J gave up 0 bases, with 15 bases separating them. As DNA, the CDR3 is TGTGCCAGCTCACCCCGCCCTTTGGGGAGCTCTGGAAACACCATATATTTT. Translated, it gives CASSPRPLGSSGNTIYF.

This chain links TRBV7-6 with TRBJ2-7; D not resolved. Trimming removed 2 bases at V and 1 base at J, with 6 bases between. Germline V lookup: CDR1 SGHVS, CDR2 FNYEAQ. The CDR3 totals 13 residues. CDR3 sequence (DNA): TGTGCCAGCAGCTTAAGACTTTCCTACGAGCAGTACTTC. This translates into CASSLRLSYEQYF.

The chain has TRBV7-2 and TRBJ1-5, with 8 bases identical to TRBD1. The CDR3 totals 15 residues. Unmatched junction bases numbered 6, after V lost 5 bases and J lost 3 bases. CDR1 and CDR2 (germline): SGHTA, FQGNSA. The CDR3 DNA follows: TGTGCCAGCAGCGCGTGGACAGGGAACAATCAGCCCCAGCATTTT. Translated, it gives CASSAWTGNNQPQHF.

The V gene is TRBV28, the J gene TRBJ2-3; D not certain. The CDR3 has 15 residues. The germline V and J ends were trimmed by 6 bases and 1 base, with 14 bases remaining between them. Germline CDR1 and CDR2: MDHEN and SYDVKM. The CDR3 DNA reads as TGTGCCAGCAGCTCGAGCTTATCCGGCACAGATACGCAGTATTTT. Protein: CASSSSLSGTDTQYF. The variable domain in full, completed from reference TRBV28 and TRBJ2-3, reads DVKVTQSSRYLVKRTGEKVFLECVQDMDHENMFWYRQDPGLGLRLIYFSYDVKMKEKGDIPEGYSVSREKKERFSLILESASTNQTSMYLCASSSSLSGTDTQYFGPGTRLTVL.

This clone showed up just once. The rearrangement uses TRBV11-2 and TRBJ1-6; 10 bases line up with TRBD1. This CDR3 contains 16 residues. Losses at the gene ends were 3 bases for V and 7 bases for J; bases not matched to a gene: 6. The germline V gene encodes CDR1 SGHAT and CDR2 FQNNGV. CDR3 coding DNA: TGTGCCAGCAGCTTCCATCCGGGACAGGGGAATTCACCCCTCCACTTT. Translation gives CASSFHPGQGNSPLHF.

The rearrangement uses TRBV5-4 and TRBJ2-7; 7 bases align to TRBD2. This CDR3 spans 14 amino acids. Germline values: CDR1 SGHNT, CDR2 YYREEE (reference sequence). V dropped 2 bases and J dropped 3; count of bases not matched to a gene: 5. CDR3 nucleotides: TGTGCCAGCAGCTTAGCGGGGACCTACTACGAGCAGTACTTC. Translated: CASSLAGTYYEQYF.

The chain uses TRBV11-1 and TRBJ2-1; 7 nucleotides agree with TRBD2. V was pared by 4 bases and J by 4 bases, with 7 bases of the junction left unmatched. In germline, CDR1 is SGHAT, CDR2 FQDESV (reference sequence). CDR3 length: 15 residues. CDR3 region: CASSSRLADYNEQFF. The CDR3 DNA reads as TGTGCCAGCAGCTCCCGGCTAGCGGATTACAATGAGCAGTTCTTC.

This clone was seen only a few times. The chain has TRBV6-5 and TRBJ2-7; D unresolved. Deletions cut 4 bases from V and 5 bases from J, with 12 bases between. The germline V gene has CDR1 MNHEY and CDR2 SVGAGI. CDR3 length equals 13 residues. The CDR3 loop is CASSLARRNEQYF. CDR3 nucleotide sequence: TGTGCCAGCAGTTTAGCACGACGTAACGAGCAGTACTTC.

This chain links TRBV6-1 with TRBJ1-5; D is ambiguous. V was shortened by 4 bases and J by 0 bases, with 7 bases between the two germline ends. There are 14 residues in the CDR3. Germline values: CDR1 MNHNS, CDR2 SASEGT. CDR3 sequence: CASSAGYSNQPQHF. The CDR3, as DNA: TGTGCCAGCAGTGCCGGGTATAGCAATCAGCCCCAGCATTTT.

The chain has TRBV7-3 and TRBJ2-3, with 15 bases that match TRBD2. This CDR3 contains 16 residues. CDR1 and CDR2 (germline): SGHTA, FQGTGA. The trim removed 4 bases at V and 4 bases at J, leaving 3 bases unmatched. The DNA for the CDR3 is TGTGCCAGCAGCTCGGGACTAGCGGGAGGTGCAGATACGCAGTATTTT. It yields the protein CASSSGLAGGADTQYF. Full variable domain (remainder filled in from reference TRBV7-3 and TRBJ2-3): GAGVSQTPSNKVTEKGKYVELRCDPISGHTALYWYRQSLGQGPEFLIYFQGTGAADDSGLPNDRFFAVRPEGSVSTLKIQRTERGDSAVYLCASSSGLAGGADTQYFGPGTRLTVL.

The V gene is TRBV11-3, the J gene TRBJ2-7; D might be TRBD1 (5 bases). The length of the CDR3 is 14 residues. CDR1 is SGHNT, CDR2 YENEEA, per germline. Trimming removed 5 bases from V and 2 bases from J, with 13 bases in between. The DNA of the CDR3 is TGTGCCAGCAGCGGGCAAGGGGTTCCCTACGAGCAGTACTTC. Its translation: CASSGQGVPYEQYF. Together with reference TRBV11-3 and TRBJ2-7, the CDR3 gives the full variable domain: EAGVVQSPRYKIIEKKQPVAFWCNPISGHNTLYWYLQNLGQGPELLIRYENEEAVDDSQLPKDRFSAERLKGVDSTLKIQPAELGDSAVYLCASSGQGVPYEQYFGPGTRLTVT.

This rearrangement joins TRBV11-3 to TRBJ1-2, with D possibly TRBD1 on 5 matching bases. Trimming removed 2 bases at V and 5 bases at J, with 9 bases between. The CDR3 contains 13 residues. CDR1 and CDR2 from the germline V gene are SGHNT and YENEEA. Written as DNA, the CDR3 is TGTGCCAGCAGCTTACAGGGCACTTATGGCTACACCTTC. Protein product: CASSLQGTYGYTF.

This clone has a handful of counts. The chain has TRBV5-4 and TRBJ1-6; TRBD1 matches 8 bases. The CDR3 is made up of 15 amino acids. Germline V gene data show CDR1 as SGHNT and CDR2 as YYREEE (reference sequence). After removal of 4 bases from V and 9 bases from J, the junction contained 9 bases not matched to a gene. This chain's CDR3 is CASSIQDRAGSPLHF. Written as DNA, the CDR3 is TGTGCCAGCAGCATCCAGGACAGGGCGGGTTCACCCCTCCACTTT.

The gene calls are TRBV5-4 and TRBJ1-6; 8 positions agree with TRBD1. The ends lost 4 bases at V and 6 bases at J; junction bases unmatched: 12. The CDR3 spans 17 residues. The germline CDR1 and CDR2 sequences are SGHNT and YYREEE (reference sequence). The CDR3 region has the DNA TGTGCCAGCAGCAGAAATCAGGGGGCAGGGGGTAATTCACCCCTCCACTTT. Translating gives CASSRNQGAGGNSPLHF. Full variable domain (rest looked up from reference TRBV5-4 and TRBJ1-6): ETGVTQSPTHLIKTRGQQVTLRCSSQSGHNTVSWYQQALGQGPQFIFQYYREEENGRGNFPPRFSGLQFPNYSSELNVNALELDDSALYLCASSRNQGAGGNSPLHFGNGTRLTVT.

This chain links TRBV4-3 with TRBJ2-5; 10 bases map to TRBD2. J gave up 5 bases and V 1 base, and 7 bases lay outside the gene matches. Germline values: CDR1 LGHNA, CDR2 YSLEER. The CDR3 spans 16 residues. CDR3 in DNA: TGCGCCAGCAGCCAAGGAGTAGCGGGGGGAGCGGAGACCCAGTACTTC. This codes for CASSQGVAGGAETQYF.